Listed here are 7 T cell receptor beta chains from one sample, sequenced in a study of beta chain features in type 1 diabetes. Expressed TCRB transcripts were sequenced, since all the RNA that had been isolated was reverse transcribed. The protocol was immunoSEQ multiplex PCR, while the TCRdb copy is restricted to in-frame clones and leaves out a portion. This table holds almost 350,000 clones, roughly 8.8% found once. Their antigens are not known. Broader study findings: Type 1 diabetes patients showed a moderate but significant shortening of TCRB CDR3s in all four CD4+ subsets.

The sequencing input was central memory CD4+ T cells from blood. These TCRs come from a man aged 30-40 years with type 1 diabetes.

In DNA, the CDR3 is TGCGCCAGCAGCCAAGGGGGGACAGGGGACCACTCAGCTAACTATGGCTACACCTTC. It yields the protein CASSQGGTGDHSANYGYTF. The rearrangement links TRBV4-1 to TRBJ1-2; 10 bases agree with TRBD1. The length of the CDR3 is 19 residues. CDR1 is MGHRA and CDR2 is YSYEKL in the germline V gene. With V trimmed by 1 base and J by 0 bases, 11 bases remained unmatched.

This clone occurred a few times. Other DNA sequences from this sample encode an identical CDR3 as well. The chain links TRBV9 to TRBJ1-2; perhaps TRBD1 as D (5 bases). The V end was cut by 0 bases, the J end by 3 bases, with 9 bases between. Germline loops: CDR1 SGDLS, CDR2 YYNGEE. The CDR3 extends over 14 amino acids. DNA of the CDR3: TGTGCCAGCAGCGTAGGCCAGGGAGACTATGGCTACACCTTC. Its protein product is CASSVGQGDYGYTF.

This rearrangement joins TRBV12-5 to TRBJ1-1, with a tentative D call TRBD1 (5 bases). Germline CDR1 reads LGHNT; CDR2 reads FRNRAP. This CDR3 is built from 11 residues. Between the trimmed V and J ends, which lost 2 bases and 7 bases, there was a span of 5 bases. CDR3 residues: CASGLTGEAFF. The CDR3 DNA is TGTGCTAGTGGTTTGACAGGTGAAGCTTTCTTT.

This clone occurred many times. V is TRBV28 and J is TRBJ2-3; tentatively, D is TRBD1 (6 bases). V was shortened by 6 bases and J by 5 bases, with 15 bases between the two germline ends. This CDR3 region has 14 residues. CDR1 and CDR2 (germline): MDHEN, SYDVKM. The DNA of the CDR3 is TGTGCCAGCAGCCTCGACAGGAACCGAGATACGCAGTATTTT. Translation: CASSLDRNRDTQYF.

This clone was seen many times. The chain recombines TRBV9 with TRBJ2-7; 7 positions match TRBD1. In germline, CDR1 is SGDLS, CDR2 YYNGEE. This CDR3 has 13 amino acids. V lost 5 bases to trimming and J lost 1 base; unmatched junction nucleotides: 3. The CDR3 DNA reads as TGTGCCAGCAGAGGGGACAGTTCCTACGAGCAGTACTTC. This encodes CASRGDSSYEQYF.

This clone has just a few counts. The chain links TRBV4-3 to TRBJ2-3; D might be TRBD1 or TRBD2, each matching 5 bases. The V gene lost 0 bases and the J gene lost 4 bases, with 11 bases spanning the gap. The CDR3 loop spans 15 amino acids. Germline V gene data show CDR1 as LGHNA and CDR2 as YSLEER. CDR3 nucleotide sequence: TGCGCCAGCAGCCAAGATCGGGGCCTCGCAGATACGCAGTATTTT. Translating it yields CASSQDRGLADTQYF.

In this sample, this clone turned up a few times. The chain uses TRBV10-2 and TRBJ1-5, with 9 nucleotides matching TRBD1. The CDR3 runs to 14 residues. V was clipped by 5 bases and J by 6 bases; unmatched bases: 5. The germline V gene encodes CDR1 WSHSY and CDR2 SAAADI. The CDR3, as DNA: TGCGCCAGCAGTATTACAGGGGGCGGTCAGCCCCAGCATTTT. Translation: CASSITGGGQPQHF.